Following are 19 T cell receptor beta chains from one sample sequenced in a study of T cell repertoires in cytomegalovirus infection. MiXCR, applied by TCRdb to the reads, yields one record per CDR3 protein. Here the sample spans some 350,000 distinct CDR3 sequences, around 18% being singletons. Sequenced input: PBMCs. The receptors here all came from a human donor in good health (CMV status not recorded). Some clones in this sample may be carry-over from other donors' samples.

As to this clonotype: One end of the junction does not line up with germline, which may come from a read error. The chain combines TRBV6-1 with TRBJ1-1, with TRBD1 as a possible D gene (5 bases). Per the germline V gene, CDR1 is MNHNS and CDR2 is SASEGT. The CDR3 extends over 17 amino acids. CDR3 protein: CASSEGGIRGLNTGAFF. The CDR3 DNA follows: TGTGCCAGCAGTGAGGGGGGGATAAGGGGATTGAACACTGGAGCTTTCTTT.

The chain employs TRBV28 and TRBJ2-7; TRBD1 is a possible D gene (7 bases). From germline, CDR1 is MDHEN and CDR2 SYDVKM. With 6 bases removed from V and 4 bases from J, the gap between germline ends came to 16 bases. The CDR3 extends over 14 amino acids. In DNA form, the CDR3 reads TGTGCCAGCAGGACCTCGACAGGGAGGTACGAGCAGTACTTC. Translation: CASRTSTGRYEQYF.

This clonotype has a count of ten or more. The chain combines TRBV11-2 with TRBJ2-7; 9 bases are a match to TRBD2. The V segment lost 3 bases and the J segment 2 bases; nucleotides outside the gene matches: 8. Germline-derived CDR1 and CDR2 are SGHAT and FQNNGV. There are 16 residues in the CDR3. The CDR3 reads CASSFGSGSGTYEQYF. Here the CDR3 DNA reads TGTGCCAGCAGCTTTGGTAGCGGGAGTGGGACCTACGAGCAGTACTTC.

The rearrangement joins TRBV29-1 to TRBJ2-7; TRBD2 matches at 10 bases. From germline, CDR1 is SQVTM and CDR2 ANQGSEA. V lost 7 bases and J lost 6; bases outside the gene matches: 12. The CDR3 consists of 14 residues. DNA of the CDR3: TGCAGCGGTAAAAAGACTAGCGGGTTGGGCGAGCAGTACTTC. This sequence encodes CSGKKTSGLGEQYF.

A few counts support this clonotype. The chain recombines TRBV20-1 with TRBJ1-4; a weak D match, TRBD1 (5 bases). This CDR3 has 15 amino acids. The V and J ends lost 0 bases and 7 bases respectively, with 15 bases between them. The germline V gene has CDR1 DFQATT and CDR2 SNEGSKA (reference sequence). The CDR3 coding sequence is TGCAGTGCTAGAGATGGGGCGGTAAGAGGTGAAAAACTGTTTTTT. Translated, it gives CSARDGAVRGEKLFF.

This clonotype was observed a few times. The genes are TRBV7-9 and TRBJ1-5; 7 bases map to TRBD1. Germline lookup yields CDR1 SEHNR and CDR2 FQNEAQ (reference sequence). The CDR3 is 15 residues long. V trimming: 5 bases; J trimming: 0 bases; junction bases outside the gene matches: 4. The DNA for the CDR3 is TGTGCCAGCAGCAGGACAGGAAATAGCAATCAGCCCCAGCATTTT. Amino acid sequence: CASSRTGNSNQPQHF.

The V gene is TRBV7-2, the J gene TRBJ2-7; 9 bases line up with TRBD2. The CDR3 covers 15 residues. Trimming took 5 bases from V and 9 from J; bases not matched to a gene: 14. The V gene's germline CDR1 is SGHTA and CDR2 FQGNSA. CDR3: CASSTLSGSGLGQYF. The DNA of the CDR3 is TGTGCCAGCAGCACCCTTAGCGGGAGCGGGTTGGGGCAGTACTTC.

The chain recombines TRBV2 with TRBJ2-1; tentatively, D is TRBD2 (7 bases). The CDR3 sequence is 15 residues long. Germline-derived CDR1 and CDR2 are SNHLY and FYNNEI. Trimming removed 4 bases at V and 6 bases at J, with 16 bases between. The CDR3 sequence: CASSVSGGAFNEQFF. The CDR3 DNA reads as TGTGCCAGCAGTGTCAGTGGGGGGGCCTTCAATGAGCAGTTCTTC.

The CDR3 DNA reads TGTGCCAGCAGTCCTCAGGGGCGGAATGAGCAGTTCTTC. The encoded protein is CASSPQGRNEQFF. The chain joins TRBV7-9 to TRBJ2-1, with D possibly being TRBD1 (6 bases). CDR3 length equals 13 residues. Germline CDR1 is SEHNR and CDR2 is FQNEAQ (reference sequence). V dropped 6 bases and J dropped 7 bases, with 13 bases sitting between them.

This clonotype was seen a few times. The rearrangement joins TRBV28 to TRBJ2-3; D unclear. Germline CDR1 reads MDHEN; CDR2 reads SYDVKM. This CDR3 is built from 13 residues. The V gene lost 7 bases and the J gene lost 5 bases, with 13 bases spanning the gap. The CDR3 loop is CASTSGSRDTQYF. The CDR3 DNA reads TGTGCCAGCACCTCCGGGTCCCGAGATACGCAGTATTTT.

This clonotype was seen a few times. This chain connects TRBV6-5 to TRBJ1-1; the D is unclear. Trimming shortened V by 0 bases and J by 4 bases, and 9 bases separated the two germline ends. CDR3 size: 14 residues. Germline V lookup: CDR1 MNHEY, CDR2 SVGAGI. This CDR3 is CASSYSSGSTEAFF. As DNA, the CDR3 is TGTGCCAGCAGTTACTCTAGTGGCTCCACTGAAGCTTTCTTT.

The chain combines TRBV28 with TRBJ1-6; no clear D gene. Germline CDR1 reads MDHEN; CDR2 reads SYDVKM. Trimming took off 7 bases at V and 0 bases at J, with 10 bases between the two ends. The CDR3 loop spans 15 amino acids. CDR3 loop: CASTGVSSYNSPLHF. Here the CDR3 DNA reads TGTGCCAGCACCGGCGTGAGCTCCTATAATTCACCCCTCCACTTT.

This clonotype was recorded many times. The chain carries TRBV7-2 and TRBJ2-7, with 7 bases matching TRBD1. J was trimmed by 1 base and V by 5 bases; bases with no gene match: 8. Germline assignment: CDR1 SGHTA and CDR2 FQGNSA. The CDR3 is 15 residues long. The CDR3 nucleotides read TGTGCCAGCAGCGTACGACAGGGAAGGTCCTACGAGCAGTACTTC. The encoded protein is CASSVRQGRSYEQYF.

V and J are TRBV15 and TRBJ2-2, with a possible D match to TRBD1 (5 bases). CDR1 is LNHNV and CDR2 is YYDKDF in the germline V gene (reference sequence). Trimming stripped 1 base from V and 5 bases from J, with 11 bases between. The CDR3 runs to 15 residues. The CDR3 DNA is TGTGCCACCAGCAGAGGGGGCCGTGAAACCGGGGAGCTGTTTTTT. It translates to CATSRGGRETGELFF.

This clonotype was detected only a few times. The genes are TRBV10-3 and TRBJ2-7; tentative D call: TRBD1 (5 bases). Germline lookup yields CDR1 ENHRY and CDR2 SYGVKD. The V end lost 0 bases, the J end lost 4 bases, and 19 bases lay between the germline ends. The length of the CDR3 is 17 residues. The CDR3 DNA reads TGTGCCATCAGTGAGTCGAAGGTGGGTCAGGGTCGATACGAGCAGTACTTC. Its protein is CAISESKVGQGRYEQYF.

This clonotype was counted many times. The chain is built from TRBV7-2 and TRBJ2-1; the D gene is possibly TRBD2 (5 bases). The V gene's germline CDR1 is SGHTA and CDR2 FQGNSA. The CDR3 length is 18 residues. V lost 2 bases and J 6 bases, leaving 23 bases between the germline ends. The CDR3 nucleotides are TGTGCCAGCAGCTTAAAAGGTGGCGCGGGCCAGACGGGCAATGAGCAGTTCTTC. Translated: CASSLKGGAGQTGNEQFF.

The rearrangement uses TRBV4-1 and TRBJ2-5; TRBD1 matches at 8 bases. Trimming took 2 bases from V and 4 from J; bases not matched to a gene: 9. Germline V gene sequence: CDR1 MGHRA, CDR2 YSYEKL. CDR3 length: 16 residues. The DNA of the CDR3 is TGCGCCAGCAGCCAACGACCACAGGGGGGACGAGAGACCCAGTACTTC. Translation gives CASSQRPQGGRETQYF.

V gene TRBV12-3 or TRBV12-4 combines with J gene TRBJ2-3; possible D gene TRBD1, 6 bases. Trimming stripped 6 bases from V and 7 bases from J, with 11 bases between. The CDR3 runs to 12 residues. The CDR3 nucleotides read TGTGCCAGCAGCCGGGGACAAAATACGCAGTATTTT. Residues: CASSRGQNTQYF.

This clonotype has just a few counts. The CDR3 here is CASSYQGDVGYGYTF. In nucleotides, the CDR3 is TGTGCCAGCAGTTATCAGGGGGACGTGGGCTATGGCTACACCTTC. This chain uses TRBV28 with TRBJ1-2; 7 bases agree with TRBD1. The CDR3 consists of 15 residues. Germline V gene data show CDR1 as MDHEN and CDR2 as SYDVKM. The V gene end was trimmed by 4 bases and the J gene end by 4 bases; junction bases not matched to a gene: 9.